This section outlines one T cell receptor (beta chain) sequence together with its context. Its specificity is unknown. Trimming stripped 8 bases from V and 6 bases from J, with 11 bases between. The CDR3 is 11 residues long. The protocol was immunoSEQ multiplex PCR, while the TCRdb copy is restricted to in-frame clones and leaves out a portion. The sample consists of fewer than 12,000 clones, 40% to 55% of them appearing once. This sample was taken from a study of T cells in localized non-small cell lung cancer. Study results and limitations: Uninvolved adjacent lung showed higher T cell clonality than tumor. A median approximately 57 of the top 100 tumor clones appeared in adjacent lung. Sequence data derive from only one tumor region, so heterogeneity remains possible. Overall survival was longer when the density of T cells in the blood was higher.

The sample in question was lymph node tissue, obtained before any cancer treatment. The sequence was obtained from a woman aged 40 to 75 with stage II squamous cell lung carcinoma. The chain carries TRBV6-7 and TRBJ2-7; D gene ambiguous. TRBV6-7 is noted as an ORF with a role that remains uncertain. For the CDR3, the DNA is TGTGCCAGCCTATACAGCGTCGAGCAGTACTTC. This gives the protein CASLYSVEQYF.